This T cell receptor beta chain was recorded in a study of blood T cell repertoires in COVID-19. The CDR3 length is 14 residues. V was clipped by 4 bases and J by 3 bases, with 9 bases between them. The germline V gene encodes CDR1 LNHDA and CDR2 SQIVND (reference sequence). Under the authors' procedure: Quantification of nucleated cells was approximated via reference gene primer amplification. The repertoire was sequenced with immunoSEQ multiplex PCR; TCRdb's copy has only in-frame clones and lacks some. D and trimming were read from the DNA, whereas the V and J calls and clone size are those reported in that table. The sample records roughly 170,000 clones, 88% being singletons.

The chain combines TRBV19 with TRBJ2-2; the D is unclear. Material: peripheral blood. This TCR was recovered from a man aged 60 to 69 with acute or convalescent COVID-19. The CDR3 nucleotides read TGTGCCAGTAGTAGGCCTCTAGACACCGGGGAGCTGTTTTTT. It translates to CASSRPLDTGELFF.